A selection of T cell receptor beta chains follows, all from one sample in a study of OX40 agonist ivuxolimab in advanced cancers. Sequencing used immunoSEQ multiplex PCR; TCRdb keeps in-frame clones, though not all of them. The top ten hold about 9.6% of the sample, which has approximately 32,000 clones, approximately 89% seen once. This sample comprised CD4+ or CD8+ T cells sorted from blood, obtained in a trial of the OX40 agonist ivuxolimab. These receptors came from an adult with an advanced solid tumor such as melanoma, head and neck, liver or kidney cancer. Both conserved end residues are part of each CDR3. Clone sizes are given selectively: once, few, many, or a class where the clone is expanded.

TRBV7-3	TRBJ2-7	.	CASSTGTNSYEQYF
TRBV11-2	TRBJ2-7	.	CASSFPGQGAYEQYF
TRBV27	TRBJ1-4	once	CASSRSTNEKLFF
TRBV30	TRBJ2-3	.	CAWALQEDTQYF
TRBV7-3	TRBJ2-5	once	CASSLPRETQYF
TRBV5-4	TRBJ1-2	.	CASSLAGRSLYGYTF
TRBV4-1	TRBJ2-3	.	CASSQDPSGNTDTQYF
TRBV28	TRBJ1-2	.	CASSFPDRTSTKGYTF
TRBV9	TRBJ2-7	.	CASSGGLANEQYF
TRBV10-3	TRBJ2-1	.	CAISKTSGSFYNEQFF
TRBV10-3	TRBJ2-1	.	CAIRREWSGEQFF
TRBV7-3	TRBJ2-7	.	CASSLAVGRVNEQYF
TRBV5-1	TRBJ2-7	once	CASSPTLAGANEQYF
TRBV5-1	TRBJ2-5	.	CASRSTRGSRETQYF
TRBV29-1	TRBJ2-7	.	CSVRSDSLSYEQYF
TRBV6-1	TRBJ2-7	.	CASSEMVLYYEQYF
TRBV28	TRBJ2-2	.	CASSPTGIRTGELFF
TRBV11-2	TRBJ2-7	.	CASSLGQGRSYEQYF
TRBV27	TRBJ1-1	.	CASSFSVGRTEAFF
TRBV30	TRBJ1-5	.	CAWSVLGITQPQHF
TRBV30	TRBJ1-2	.	CAWSVGYGYTF
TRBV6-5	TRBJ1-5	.	CASSYSIDQPQHF
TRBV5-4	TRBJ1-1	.	CASSALGQGPTEAFF
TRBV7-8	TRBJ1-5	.	CASSLSHNQPQHF
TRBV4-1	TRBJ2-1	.	CASRPATERISQFF
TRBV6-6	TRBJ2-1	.	CASRLAGVTYNEQFF
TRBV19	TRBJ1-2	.	CASIEAGRTYGYTF
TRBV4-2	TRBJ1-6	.	CASSRGGGPTGGSSPLHF
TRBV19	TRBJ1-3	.	CASKVGWGLDTIYF
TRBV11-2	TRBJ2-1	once	CASSLARNEQFF
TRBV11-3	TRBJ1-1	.	CASSLVGVTGAEAFF
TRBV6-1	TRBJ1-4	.	CASSEKGPNEKLFF
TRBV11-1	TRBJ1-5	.	CASSPGTSNQPQHF
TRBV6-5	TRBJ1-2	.	CASSYSGFRVSYTF
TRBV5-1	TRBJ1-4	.	CASSLDPLGGEKLFF
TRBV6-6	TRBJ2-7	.	CASSYPIPQKSYEQYF